This entry concerns a single T cell receptor beta chain. Its target is not known. This CDR3 is 13 amino acids long. CDR1 is MNHNS, CDR2 SASEGT, per germline. These data belong to a study of glioma-infiltrating T cells after dendritic cell vaccination. Looking at the study overall: Glioblastoma patients came from Phase I and II dendritic cell vaccination trials.

Up to 2 ug genomic DNA was used for TCRB CDR3 amplification. Profiled with immunoSEQ multiplex PCR; TCRdb holds only in-frame clones, not every one. This table holds just under 85,000 clones, 70% to 90% found once. General study findings and limits: Only a small number of patients had complete blood and tumor samples.

This specimen was blood, taken before dendritic cell vaccination. The V gene is TRBV6-1, the J gene TRBJ2-7; 8 bases are a match to TRBD1. The TCR sequence derives from a human donor with glioblastoma. This CDR3 reads CATLAGGKYEQYF. The CDR3 DNA is TGTGCGACTTTAGCAGGGGGCAAGTACGAGCAGTACTTC.